The rows below give T cell receptor beta chains drawn from one sample of a study of human thymus T cells. Assay: immunoSEQ multiplex PCR; the TCRdb copy retains only in-frame clones and omits some. The table lists about 78,000 clones, roughly 97% of them singletons. The sequenced sample consisted of thymus tissue. All receptors derive from a boy younger than two with a congenital heart defect but otherwise immunologically healthy. Each CDR3 is given with its conserved first and last residue. The order of the fields is D gene, J gene, clone size, V gene, CDR3 DNA, CDR3 protein. D genes are given only for firm matches. Clone size is shown for a subset of rows, as once, few, many or a class of expanded clone.

d_call: NA
j_call: TRBJ2-3
clone_size: NA
v_call: TRBV4-2
cdr3_nt: TGTGCCAGCAGCCAAGATTGGAGCGCTACTAGCACAGATACGCAGTATTTT
cdr3_aa: CASSQDWSATSTDTQYF

d_call: NA
j_call: TRBJ1-2
clone_size: NA
v_call: TRBV25-1
cdr3_nt: TGTGCCAGCAGTGAGCAAACCCTAAACTATGGCTACACCTTC
cdr3_aa: CASSEQTLNYGYTF

d_call: NA
j_call: TRBJ2-1
clone_size: NA
v_call: TRBV7-6
cdr3_nt: TGTGCCAGCAGCTTAGGTCAGGTTTACAATGAGCAGTTCTTC
cdr3_aa: CASSLGQVYNEQFF

d_call: NA
j_call: TRBJ1-1
clone_size: NA
v_call: TRBV6-1
cdr3_nt: TGTGCCAGCAGTGAAGCGCAAGGTGGGAACACTGAAGCTTTCTTT
cdr3_aa: CASSEAQGGNTEAFF

d_call: TRBD1
j_call: TRBJ2-6
clone_size: NA
v_call: TRBV30
cdr3_nt: TGTGCCTGGAGTGTACGGCGCAGGGGGCTTGGGGCCAACGTCCTGACTTTC
cdr3_aa: CAWSVRRRGLGANVLTF

d_call: TRBD2
j_call: TRBJ2-3
clone_size: NA
v_call: TRBV7-3
cdr3_nt: TGTGCCAGCAAGGCTAGCGGGGACACAGATACGCAGTATTTT
cdr3_aa: CASKASGDTDTQYF

d_call: NA
j_call: TRBJ2-7
clone_size: NA
v_call: TRBV6-1
cdr3_nt: TGTGCCAGCAGTGGAGACGAGCAGTACTTC
cdr3_aa: CASSGDEQYF

d_call: TRBD2
j_call: TRBJ2-3
clone_size: NA
v_call: TRBV27
cdr3_nt: TGTGCCAGCAGTTTCCACCTTCTAGCGGGAGGGCGTGATACGCAGTATTTT
cdr3_aa: CASSFHLLAGGRDTQYF

d_call: TRBD1
j_call: TRBJ1-2
clone_size: NA
v_call: TRBV20-1
cdr3_nt: TGCAGTGCTGGGACAGGGGATGGCTACACCTTC
cdr3_aa: CSAGTGDGYTF

d_call: TRBD1
j_call: TRBJ1-5
clone_size: NA
v_call: TRBV30
cdr3_nt: TGTGCCTGGAGTACGGACAGGGAGAAGTATAGGAATCAGCCCCAGCATTTT
cdr3_aa: CAWSTDREKYRNQPQHF

d_call: TRBD1
j_call: TRBJ2-1
clone_size: NA
v_call: TRBV5-6
cdr3_nt: TGTGCCAGCAGCAAGGGACAGAAAAATAATGCCTACAATGAGCAGTTCTTC
cdr3_aa: CASSKGQKNNAYNEQFF

d_call: NA
j_call: TRBJ2-1
clone_size: NA
v_call: TRBV11-2
cdr3_nt: TGTGCCAGCAGCTTAGATGATCACAATGAGCAGTTCTTC
cdr3_aa: CASSLDDHNEQFF

d_call: NA
j_call: TRBJ2-7
clone_size: NA
v_call: TRBV4-1
cdr3_nt: TGCGCCAGCAGCCCTCGACAGGGAGGCTCCTACGAGCAGTACTTC
cdr3_aa: CASSPRQGGSYEQYF

d_call: TRBD1
j_call: TRBJ2-2
clone_size: once
v_call: TRBV5-1
cdr3_nt: TGCGCCAGCAGCCCCCCCCACGACAGGGACGTCGGGGAGCTGTTTTTT
cdr3_aa: CASSPPHDRDVGELFF

d_call: NA
j_call: TRBJ2-7
clone_size: once
v_call: TRBV14
cdr3_nt: TGTGCCAGCAGCCAAAGGATCGGAGGAGAATACGAGCAGTACTTC
cdr3_aa: CASSQRIGGEYEQYF

d_call: NA
j_call: TRBJ2-7
clone_size: NA
v_call: TRBV5-1
cdr3_nt: TGCGCCAGCAGCTTGAATTTTCTGGGGCCACAGGGTTACGAGCAGTACTTC
cdr3_aa: CASSLNFLGPQGYEQYF

d_call: NA
j_call: TRBJ2-7
clone_size: NA
v_call: TRBV25-1
cdr3_nt: TGTGCCAGCAGTGTCAGGGAGGCCTACGAGCAGTACTTC
cdr3_aa: CASSVREAYEQYF

d_call: TRBD1
j_call: TRBJ1-2
clone_size: NA
v_call: TRBV27
cdr3_nt: TGTGCCAGCAGTCCCGGGACAGTCTATGGCTACACCTTC
cdr3_aa: CASSPGTVYGYTF

d_call: TRBD2
j_call: TRBJ2-7
clone_size: NA
v_call: TRBV27
cdr3_nt: TGTGCCAGCAGTCCGGGGGGGGTGGACAAAACAAACACCTACGAGCAGTACTTC
cdr3_aa: CASSPGGVDKTNTYEQYF

d_call: NA
j_call: TRBJ2-5
clone_size: NA
v_call: TRBV4-1
cdr3_nt: TGCGCCAGCAGCCCCCATCGGGTGGCTAAGGAGACCCAGTACTTC
cdr3_aa: CASSPHRVAKETQYF

d_call: TRBD1
j_call: TRBJ2-7
clone_size: NA
v_call: TRBV7-9
cdr3_nt: TGTGCCAGCAGCCGATGGACAGGGAGAACTCCTTACGAGCAGTACTTC
cdr3_aa: CASSRWTGRTPYEQYF

d_call: NA
j_call: TRBJ1-1
clone_size: NA
v_call: TRBV4-3
cdr3_nt: TGCGCCAGCAGCCAGGACGACAGGAGCAACGGGATGAACACTGAAGCTTTCTTT
cdr3_aa: CASSQDDRSNGMNTEAFF

d_call: TRBD2
j_call: TRBJ2-7
clone_size: NA
v_call: TRBV6-1
cdr3_nt: TGTGCCAGCAGTGGGACTAGCAGCTTCTACGAGCAGTACTTC
cdr3_aa: CASSGTSSFYEQYF

d_call: NA
j_call: TRBJ2-1
clone_size: NA
v_call: TRBV28
cdr3_nt: TGTGCCAGCAGTCCAACCCCCCCGGGCCGCTCCTACAATGAGCAGTTCTTC
cdr3_aa: CASSPTPPGRSYNEQFF

d_call: TRBD2
j_call: TRBJ2-7
clone_size: NA
v_call: TRBV28
cdr3_nt: TGTGCCAGCAGTTTAAGGAGTAGCGGGAGACACTACGAGCAGTACTTC
cdr3_aa: CASSLRSSGRHYEQYF

d_call: NA
j_call: TRBJ1-1
clone_size: NA
v_call: TRBV27
cdr3_nt: TGTGCCAGCAGCCGCCGGGACTCCCGGACTGAAGCTTTCTTT
cdr3_aa: CASSRRDSRTEAFF

d_call: TRBD1
j_call: TRBJ2-3
clone_size: NA
v_call: TRBV5-1
cdr3_nt: TGCGCCAGCAGCCTAGCCGGGACAGGGGGCACAGATACGCAGTATTTT
cdr3_aa: CASSLAGTGGTDTQYF

d_call: NA
j_call: TRBJ1-1
clone_size: NA
v_call: TRBV19
cdr3_nt: TGTGCCACCTTTTGGACTGAAGCTTTCTTT
cdr3_aa: CATFWTEAFF

d_call: NA
j_call: TRBJ1-1
clone_size: NA
v_call: TRBV23-1
cdr3_nt: TGCGCCAGCAGTCAATCCCACGGCAGGCGGGGAATTGAAGCTTTCTTT
cdr3_aa: CASSQSHGRRGIEAFF

d_call: NA
j_call: TRBJ2-2
clone_size: once
v_call: TRBV7-8
cdr3_nt: TGTGCCAGCAGGGAAACACAGGGGAACACCGGGGAGCTGTTTTTT
cdr3_aa: CASRETQGNTGELFF

d_call: NA
j_call: TRBJ2-1
clone_size: NA
v_call: TRBV6-1
cdr3_nt: TGTGCCAGCAGTGAGAGTTCTAAGGGAGAGCAGTTCTTC
cdr3_aa: CASSESSKGEQFF

d_call: TRBD1
j_call: TRBJ1-1
clone_size: NA
v_call: TRBV6-4
cdr3_nt: TGTGCCAGATTGGCAGGGGGCACTGAAGCTTTCTTT
cdr3_aa: CARLAGGTEAFF

d_call: TRBD2
j_call: TRBJ2-3
clone_size: once
v_call: TRBV6-1
cdr3_nt: TGTGCCAGCACCCCTGTGGGACTAGCGGATACGCAGTATTTT
cdr3_aa: CASTPVGLADTQYF

d_call: NA
j_call: TRBJ2-2
clone_size: NA
v_call: TRBV7-6
cdr3_nt: TGTGCCAGCAGCTCCCGGCGACGTACACCGAACACCGGGGAGCTGTTTTTT
cdr3_aa: CASSSRRRTPNTGELFF

d_call: TRBD2
j_call: TRBJ2-1
clone_size: NA
v_call: TRBV7-6
cdr3_nt: TGTGCCAGCAGCTCCCAACTAGCGGGAGTAAGGGGGGGCTCCTACAATGAGCAGTTCTTC
cdr3_aa: CASSSQLAGVRGGSYNEQFF

d_call: TRBD2
j_call: TRBJ2-4
clone_size: NA
v_call: TRBV7-2
cdr3_nt: TGTGCCAGCAGCTTAGAATTGGGCGGGAGGAGGAACATTCAGTACTTC
cdr3_aa: CASSLELGGRRNIQYF

d_call: NA
j_call: TRBJ2-7
clone_size: NA
v_call: TRBV5-1
cdr3_nt: TGCGCCAGCAGCTTGTCAGGGGACTGCGGGGAGCAGTACTTC
cdr3_aa: CASSLSGDCGEQYF

d_call: TRBD2
j_call: TRBJ2-1
clone_size: NA
v_call: TRBV5-4
cdr3_nt: TGTGCCAGCAGCTTGGAAGCTAGCGGGACGGAGTCCTACAATGAGCAGTTCTTC
cdr3_aa: CASSLEASGTESYNEQFF

d_call: TRBD2
j_call: TRBJ2-7
clone_size: NA
v_call: TRBV5-1
cdr3_nt: TGCGCCAGCAACCGGGAGGGCCCAAGGGTCAGAGACGAGCAGTACTTC
cdr3_aa: CASNREGPRVRDEQYF

d_call: TRBD2
j_call: TRBJ2-1
clone_size: NA
v_call: TRBV28
cdr3_nt: TGTGCCAGCAGCCTTCCTTGCGGGACTAGCGGGATCTACAATGAGCAGTTCTTC
cdr3_aa: CASSLPCGTSGIYNEQFF

d_call: NA
j_call: TRBJ2-1
clone_size: NA
v_call: TRBV28
cdr3_nt: TGTGCCAGCAGTTATAAGGGGTTTTGGGATGAGCAGTTCTTC
cdr3_aa: CASSYKGFWDEQFF

d_call: TRBD1
j_call: TRBJ1-4
clone_size: once
v_call: TRBV29-1
cdr3_nt: TGCAGCGCCAACAGGGGAGGAGAAAAACTGTTTTTT
cdr3_aa: CSANRGGEKLFF

d_call: NA
j_call: TRBJ2-6
clone_size: NA
v_call: TRBV6-5
cdr3_nt: TGTGCCAGCAGTTGGGAAAATGGGGCCAACGTCCTGACTTTC
cdr3_aa: CASSWENGANVLTF

d_call: NA
j_call: TRBJ2-7
clone_size: NA
v_call: TRBV14
cdr3_nt: TGTGCCAGCAGCCAAGAAATTAACAGTGGTTACGAGCAGTACTTC
cdr3_aa: CASSQEINSGYEQYF

d_call: NA
j_call: TRBJ1-4
clone_size: NA
v_call: TRBV7-2
cdr3_nt: TGTGCCAGCAGCCGGGCGGGGAAGCACGAAAAACTGTTTTTT
cdr3_aa: CASSRAGKHEKLFF

d_call: NA
j_call: TRBJ1-1
clone_size: NA
v_call: TRBV11-2
cdr3_nt: TGTGCCAGCAGCTTAGGCAGGACCGGAGCTTTCTTT
cdr3_aa: CASSLGRTGAFF

d_call: NA
j_call: TRBJ2-7
clone_size: NA
v_call: TRBV4-1
cdr3_nt: TGCGCCAGCAGCCAAGGATTTAGTTGGCGGGGCCCCTACGAGCAGTACTTC
cdr3_aa: CASSQGFSWRGPYEQYF

d_call: NA
j_call: TRBJ1-1
clone_size: NA
v_call: TRBV5-1
cdr3_nt: TGCGCCAGCAGCTTTACTATGAACACTGAAGCTTTCTTT
cdr3_aa: CASSFTMNTEAFF

d_call: TRBD1
j_call: TRBJ1-1
clone_size: NA
v_call: TRBV13
cdr3_nt: TGTGCCAGCAGCTCTTACAGGGGGTACGGATGGGGAACGAACACTGAAGCTTTCTTT
cdr3_aa: CASSSYRGYGWGTNTEAFF

d_call: TRBD2
j_call: TRBJ2-2
clone_size: once
v_call: TRBV12-5
cdr3_nt: TGTGCTAGTGGTTCCCGACGGACTAGCGGGGGTAACACCGGGGAGCTGTTTTTT
cdr3_aa: CASGSRRTSGGNTGELFF

d_call: NA
j_call: TRBJ1-1
clone_size: NA
v_call: TRBV29-1
cdr3_nt: TGCAGCGTTGTGGGATTGATGAACACTGAAGCTTTCTTT
cdr3_aa: CSVVGLMNTEAFF

d_call: NA
j_call: TRBJ1-2
clone_size: NA
v_call: TRBV4-2
cdr3_nt: TGTGCCAGCAGCTGCCGGGACATGAACTATGGCTACACCTTC
cdr3_aa: CASSCRDMNYGYTF